The clone carrying this T cell receptor beta chain was found many times. Its antigen is still unknown. Read sequence stops 3 residues before the CDR3 end, and the germline J gene provides the missing end. V shed 2 bases and J 5 bases; nucleotides not matched to a gene: 3. CDR3 length: 16 residues. Germline loops: CDR1 MNHEY, CDR2 SVGEGT. These data are taken from a study of T cell clonality in common variable immunodeficiency. Overall study findings and caveats: Compared with healthy controls, CVID subjects showed increased TCRbeta clonality, mostly in about a third. Authors noted CVID clonality's cause needs subpopulation repertoire sequencing. Reportedly, TCR beta sequences from common variable immunodeficiency showed fewer deletions and N-nucleotide insertions.

TCRdb's table, derived via immunoSEQ multiplex PCR, lists solely in-frame clones and lacks some. Singletons are absent from the sample, which has under 40,000 clones. This sequence joins TRBV6-2 or TRBV6-3 and TRBJ2-5; 15 bases fit TRBD2. This receptor was identified in a person aged 18 to 75 in good health. Sample: peripheral blood mononuclear cells. CDR3 DNA, as far as it was read: TGTGCCAGCAGTTACGGACTAGCGGGGGGGCCGGAGACC. Amino acid sequence: CASSYGLAGGPET. The entire CDR3 protein is CASSYGLAGGPETQYF.